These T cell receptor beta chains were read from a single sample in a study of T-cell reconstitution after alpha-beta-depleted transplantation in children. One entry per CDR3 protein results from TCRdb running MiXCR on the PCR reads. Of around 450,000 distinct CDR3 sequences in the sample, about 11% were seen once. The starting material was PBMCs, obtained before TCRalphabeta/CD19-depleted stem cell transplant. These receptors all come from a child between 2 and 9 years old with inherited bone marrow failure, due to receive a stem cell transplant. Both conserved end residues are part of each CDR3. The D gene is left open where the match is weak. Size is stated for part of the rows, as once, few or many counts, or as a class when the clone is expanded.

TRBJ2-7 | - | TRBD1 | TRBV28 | TGTGCCAGCAGCTACTCCCCCGGGACAGGGGGCGACTTTACCTACGAGCAGTACTTC | CASSYSPGTGGDFTYEQYF
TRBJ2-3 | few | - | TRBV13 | TGTGCCAGCAGCTCAACTAGCCGGGAGACAGATACGCAGTATTTT | CASSSTSRETDTQYF
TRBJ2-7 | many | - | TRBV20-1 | TGCAGTGCTAGAGAGGTCGGGAGTCTTACCTACGAGCAGTACTTC | CSAREVGSLTYEQYF
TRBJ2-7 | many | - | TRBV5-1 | TGCGCCAGCAGCTTGCGAAGCGAGTCCTACGAGCAGTACTTC | CASSLRSESYEQYF
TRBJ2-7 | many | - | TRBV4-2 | TGTGCCAGCAGCCAAGTAGCTAGCGCTAACTCCTACGAGCAGTACTTC | CASSQVASANSYEQYF
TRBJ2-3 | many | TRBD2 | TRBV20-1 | TGCAGTGCTAGACTAGCGGGAGGGCCAGATACGCAGTATTTT | CSARLAGGPDTQYF
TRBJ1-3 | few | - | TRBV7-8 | TGTGCCAGCAGCGGCAGGGTATTCGGAAACACCATATATTTT | CASSGRVFGNTIYF
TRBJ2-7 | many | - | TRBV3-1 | TGTGCCAGCAGCCGCAACCGGGACGCCTACGAGCAGTACTTC | CASSRNRDAYEQYF
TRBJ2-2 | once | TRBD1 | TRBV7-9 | TGTGCCAGCAGCTCGACAGGGGAGGACACCGGGGAGCTGTTTTTT | CASSSTGEDTGELFF
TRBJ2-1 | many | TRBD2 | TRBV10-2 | TGCGCCAGCGCCTGGGCTAGCGGAGACAATGAGCAGTTCTTC | CASAWASGDNEQFF
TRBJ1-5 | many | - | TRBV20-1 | TGCAGTGCTAGAATGACGGGAGGCAGGGGCTCAGCTAATCAGCCCCAGCATTTT | CSARMTGGRGSANQPQHF
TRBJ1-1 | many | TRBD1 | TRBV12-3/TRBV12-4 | TGTGCCAGCAGTTCCGACAGGGTTGAAGCTTTCTTT | CASSSDRVEAFF
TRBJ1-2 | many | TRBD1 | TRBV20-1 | TGCAGTGCATTAAGACAGGGAGCTAACTATGGCTACACCTTC | CSALRQGANYGYTF
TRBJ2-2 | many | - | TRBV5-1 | TGCGCCAGCAGCTTGCGTACGAACACCGGGGAGCTGTTTTTT | CASSLRTNTGELFF
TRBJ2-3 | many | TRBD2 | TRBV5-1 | TGCGCCAGCAATCTAGCGGGATATGCGGATACGCAGTATTTT | CASNLAGYADTQYF
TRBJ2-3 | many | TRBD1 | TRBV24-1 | TGTGCCACCGGCCCCGGGACAGGGGCGCCTAGCACAGATACGCAGTATTTT | CATGPGTGAPSTDTQYF
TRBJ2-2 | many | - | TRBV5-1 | TGCGCCAGCAGCTTGACCCCCAGGGCTGGGGCCGGGGAGCTGTTTTTT | CASSLTPRAGAGELFF
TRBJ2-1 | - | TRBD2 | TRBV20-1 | TGCAGTGCTAGAGATGTAGCGGGACGGTACAATGAGCAGTTCTTC | CSARDVAGRYNEQFF
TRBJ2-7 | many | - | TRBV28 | TGTGCCAGCAGTGCCTACGAGCAGTACTTC | CASSAYEQYF
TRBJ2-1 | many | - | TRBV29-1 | TGCAGCGTTGACTCTCTGGGCCGAGATTACAATGAGCAGTTCTTC | CSVDSLGRDYNEQFF
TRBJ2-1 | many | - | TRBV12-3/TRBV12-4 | TGTGCCAGCAGTTTAGCGTTTTTCTTATCTAATGAGCAGTTCTTC | CASSLAFFLSNEQFF
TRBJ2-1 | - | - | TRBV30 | TGTGCCTCGGGGGCTAGCGGACGGAATGAGCAGTTCTTC | CASGASGRNEQFF
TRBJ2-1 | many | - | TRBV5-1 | TGCGCCAGCAGCTTGGACGGGGCTGAGCAGTTCTTC | CASSLDGAEQFF
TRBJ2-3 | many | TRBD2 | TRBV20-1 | TGCAGTGCTCGGACTAGCGGGAGGGCGGCAGATACGCAGTATTTT | CSARTSGRAADTQYF
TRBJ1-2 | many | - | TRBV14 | TGTGCCAGCAGCCACGGGCTGCAGTATGGCTACACCTTC | CASSHGLQYGYTF
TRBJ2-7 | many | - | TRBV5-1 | TGCGCCAGCAGCTTATACCGGGACAACGAGCAGTACTTC | CASSLYRDNEQYF
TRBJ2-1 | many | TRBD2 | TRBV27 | TGTGCCAGCAGTAGGACTAGCGGGAGGGGTGAGCAGTTCTTC | CASSRTSGRGEQFF